This TCR beta chain was obtained from a study of blood T cell repertoires in COVID-19. This CDR3 is built from 16 residues. The germline V gene has CDR1 SGHAT and CDR2 FQNNGV. V gave up 1 base and J gave up 0 bases, with 11 bases separating them. Measured with immunoSEQ multiplex PCR; TCRdb has only the in-frame clones, and not every one. This sample has approximately 360,000 clones, with almost 90% found just once. Material for sequencing was peripheral blood. The J gene is TRBJ2-3, the V gene TRBV11-2, with a tentative D call TRBD1 (5 bases). This sequence originates from a man between 18 and 35 years old with active or convalescent COVID-19. CDR3 sequence: CASSLVGAGSTDTQYF. As DNA, the CDR3 is TGTGCCAGCAGCTTAGTTGGGGCAGGGAGCACAGATACGCAGTATTTT.